These T cell receptor beta chains were read from a single sample in a study of vaccination effects on CD4 cells after COVID-19. Their recognized antigens are unknown. The repertoire was sequenced with immunoSEQ multiplex PCR; TCRdb's copy has only in-frame clones and lacks some. The data contain about 46,000 clones, approximately 74% of them singletons. The sequencing here drew on CD4+ T cells from PBMCs cultured without peptide, taken before COVID-19 vaccination. These receptors were obtained from a human donor who had a prior SARS-CoV-2 infection. The CDR3 runs from the conserved cysteine through the conserved F or W. D genes are given only for firm matches.

>TRBV27|.|TRBJ2-1
TGTGCCAGCAGACCTCAGGGGATTAGGGTCTACAATGAGCAGTTCTTC
CASRPQGIRVYNEQFF
>TRBV27|.|TRBJ2-7
TGTGCCAGCAGGGGTACGGGAACAGAGAATTACTACGAGCAGTACTTC
CASRGTGTENYYEQYF
>TRBV7-2|TRBD2|TRBJ2-5
TGTGCCAGCAGCCATTCTGCGGGGGGGCCCCCGGGTAGAGAGACCCAGTACTTC
CASSHSAGGPPGRETQYF
>TRBV29-1|TRBD2|TRBJ2-1
TGCAGCGGGGATCCGGAGACTAGCGGGGGGAAGCAGTTCTTC
CSGDPETSGGKQFF
>TRBV9|.|TRBJ1-5
TGTGCCAGCAGCGACGGGACTTTAAGACAGCCCCAGCATTTT
CASSDGTLRQPQHF
>TRBV19|TRBD2|TRBJ2-7
TGTGCCAGTACCCGGACTAGCGGGGACATCTACGAGCAGTACTTC
CASTRTSGDIYEQYF
>TRBV5-4|.|TRBJ1-6
TGTGCCAGCTCTGATGGGGGTTCCCTTACTTCACCCCTCCACTTT
CASSDGGSLTSPLHF
>TRBV18|.|TRBJ2-7
TGTGCCAGCTCACCAGGTGGCAGCTCCTACGAGCAGTACTTC
CASSPGGSSYEQYF
>TRBV9|.|TRBJ2-1
TGTGCCAGCAGCGTAACTAGGGGGACCTACAATGAGCAGTTCTTC
CASSVTRGTYNEQFF
>TRBV6-4|.|TRBJ2-5
TGTGCCAGCAGGCCCTGGACTATCGAGAAGACCCAGTACTTC
CASRPWTIEKTQYF
>TRBV6-6|.|TRBJ2-1
TGTGCCAGCAGCAAAAGGCCGATGGTCGGCTACAATGAGCAGTTCTTC
CASSKRPMVGYNEQFF
>TRBV19|TRBD2|TRBJ2-1
TGTGCCAGTAGTATCGTACTAGCGGGGGGGCCTTCGGACCCCTACAATGAGCAGTTCTTC
CASSIVLAGGPSDPYNEQFF
>TRBV7-8|.|TRBJ1-1
TGTGCCAGCAGCCCCGTTTATCGGGCTGAAGCTTTCTTT
CASSPVYRAEAFF